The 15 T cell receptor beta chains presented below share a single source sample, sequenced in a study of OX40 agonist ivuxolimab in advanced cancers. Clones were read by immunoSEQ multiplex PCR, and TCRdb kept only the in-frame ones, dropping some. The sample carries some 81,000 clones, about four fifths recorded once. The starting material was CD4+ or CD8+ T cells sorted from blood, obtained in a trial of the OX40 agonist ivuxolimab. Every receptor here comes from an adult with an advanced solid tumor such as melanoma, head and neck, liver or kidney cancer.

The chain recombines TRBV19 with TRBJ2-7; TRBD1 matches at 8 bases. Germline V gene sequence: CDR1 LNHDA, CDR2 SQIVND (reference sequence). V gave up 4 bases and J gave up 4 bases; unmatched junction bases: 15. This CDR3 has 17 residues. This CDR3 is CASSKGLKGQAGYEQYF. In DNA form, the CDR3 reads TGTGCCAGTAGTAAGGGACTCAAGGGACAGGCGGGGTACGAGCAGTACTTC.

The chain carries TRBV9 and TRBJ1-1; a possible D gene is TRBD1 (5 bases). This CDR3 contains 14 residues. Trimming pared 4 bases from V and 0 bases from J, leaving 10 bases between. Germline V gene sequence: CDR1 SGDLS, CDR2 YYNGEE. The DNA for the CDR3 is TGTGCCAGCAGCCCTGGACACTTGAACACTGAAGCTTTCTTT. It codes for CASSPGHLNTEAFF.

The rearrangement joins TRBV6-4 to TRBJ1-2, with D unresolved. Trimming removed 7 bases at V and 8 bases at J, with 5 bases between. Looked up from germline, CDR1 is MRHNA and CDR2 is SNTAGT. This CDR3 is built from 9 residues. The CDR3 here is CASKRGYTF. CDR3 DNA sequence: TGTGCCAGCAAACGGGGCTACACCTTC.

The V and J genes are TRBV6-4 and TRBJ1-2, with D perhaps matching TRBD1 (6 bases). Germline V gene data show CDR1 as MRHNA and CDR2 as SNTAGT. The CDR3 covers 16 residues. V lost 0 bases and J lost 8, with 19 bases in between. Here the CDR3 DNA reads TGTGCCAGCAGTGACTCATTTTCGGGGGGCGTTGGAGGCTACACCTTC. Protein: CASSDSFSGGVGGYTF.

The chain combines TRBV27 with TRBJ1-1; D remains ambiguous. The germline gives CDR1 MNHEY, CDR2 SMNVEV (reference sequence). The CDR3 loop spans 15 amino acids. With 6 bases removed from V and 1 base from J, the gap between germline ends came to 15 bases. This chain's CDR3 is CASRLMGFGNTEAFF. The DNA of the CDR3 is TGTGCCAGCAGATTGATGGGGTTTGGGAACACTGAAGCTTTCTTT.

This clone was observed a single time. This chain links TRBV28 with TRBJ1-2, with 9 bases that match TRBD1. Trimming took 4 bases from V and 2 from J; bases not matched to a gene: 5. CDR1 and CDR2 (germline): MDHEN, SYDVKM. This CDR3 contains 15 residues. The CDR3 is CASSWGTGRNYGYTF. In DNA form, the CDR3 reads TGTGCCAGCAGTTGGGGGACAGGGCGAAACTATGGCTACACCTTC.

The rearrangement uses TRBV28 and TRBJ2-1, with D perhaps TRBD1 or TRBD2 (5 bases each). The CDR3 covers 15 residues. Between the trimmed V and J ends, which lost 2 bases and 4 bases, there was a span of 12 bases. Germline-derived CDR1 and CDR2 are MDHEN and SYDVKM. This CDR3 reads CASSLVGDFYNEQFF. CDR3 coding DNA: TGTGCCAGCAGTTTAGTGGGGGATTTTTACAATGAGCAGTTCTTC. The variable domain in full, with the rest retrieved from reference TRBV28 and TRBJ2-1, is DVKVTQSSRYLVKRTGEKVFLECVQDMDHENMFWYRQDPGLGLRLIYFSYDVKMKEKGDIPEGYSVSREKKERFSLILESASTNQTSMYLCASSLVGDFYNEQFFGPGTRLTVL.

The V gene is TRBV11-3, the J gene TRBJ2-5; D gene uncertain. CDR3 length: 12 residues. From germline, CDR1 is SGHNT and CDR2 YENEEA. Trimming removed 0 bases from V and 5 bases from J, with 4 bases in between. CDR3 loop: CASSLEWETQYF. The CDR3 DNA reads TGTGCCAGCAGCTTAGAGTGGGAGACCCAGTACTTC.

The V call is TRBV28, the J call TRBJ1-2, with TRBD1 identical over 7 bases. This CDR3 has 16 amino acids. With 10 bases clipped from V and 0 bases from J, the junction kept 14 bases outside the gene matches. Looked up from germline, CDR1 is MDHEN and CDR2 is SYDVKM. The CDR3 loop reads CATKSPSGTANYGYTF. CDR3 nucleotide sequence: TGTGCCACCAAAAGTCCCTCCGGGACAGCTAACTATGGCTACACCTTC.

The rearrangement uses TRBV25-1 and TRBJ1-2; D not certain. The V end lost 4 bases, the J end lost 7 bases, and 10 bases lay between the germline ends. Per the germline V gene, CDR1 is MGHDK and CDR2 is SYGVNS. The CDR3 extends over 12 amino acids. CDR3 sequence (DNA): TGTGCCAGCAGTGCCCTTGCGAGTGGCTACACCTTC. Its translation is CASSALASGYTF.

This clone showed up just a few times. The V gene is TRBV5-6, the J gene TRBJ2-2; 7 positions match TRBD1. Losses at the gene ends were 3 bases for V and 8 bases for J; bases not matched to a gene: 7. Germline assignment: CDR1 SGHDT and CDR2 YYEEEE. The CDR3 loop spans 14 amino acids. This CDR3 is CASSSGQRWGELFF. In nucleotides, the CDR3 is TGTGCCAGCAGCTCGGGACAGCGGTGGGGGGAGCTGTTTTTT.

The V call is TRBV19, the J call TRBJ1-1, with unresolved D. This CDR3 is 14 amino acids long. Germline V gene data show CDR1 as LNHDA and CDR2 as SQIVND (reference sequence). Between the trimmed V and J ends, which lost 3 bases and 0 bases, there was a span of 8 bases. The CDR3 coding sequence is TGTGCCAGTAGTATGTACGCCGTGAACACTGAAGCTTTCTTT. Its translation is CASSMYAVNTEAFF.

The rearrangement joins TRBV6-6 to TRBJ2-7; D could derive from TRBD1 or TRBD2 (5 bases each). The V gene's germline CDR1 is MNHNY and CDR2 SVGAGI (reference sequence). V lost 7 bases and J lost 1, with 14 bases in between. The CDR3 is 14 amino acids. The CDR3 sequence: CASTRDGESYEQYF. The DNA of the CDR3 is TGTGCCAGCACCCGGGACGGGGAATCCTACGAGCAGTACTTC.

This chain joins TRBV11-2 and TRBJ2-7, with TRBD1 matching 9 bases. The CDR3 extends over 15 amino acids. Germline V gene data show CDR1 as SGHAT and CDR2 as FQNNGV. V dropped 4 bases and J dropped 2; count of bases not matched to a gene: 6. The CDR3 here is CASSSQGAVAYEQYF. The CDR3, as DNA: TGTGCCAGCAGCTCACAGGGGGCAGTGGCCTACGAGCAGTACTTC.

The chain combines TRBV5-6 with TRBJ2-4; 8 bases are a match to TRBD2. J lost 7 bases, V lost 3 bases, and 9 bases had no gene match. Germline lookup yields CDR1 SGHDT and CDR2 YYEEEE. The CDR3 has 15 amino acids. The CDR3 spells CASSSWTSHRNIQYF. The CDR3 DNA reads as TGTGCCAGCAGCTCTTGGACTAGCCATCGGAACATTCAGTACTTC.